The 19 T cell receptor beta chains below were found in one sample sequenced in a study of blood T cell repertoires in COVID-19. The table came from immunoSEQ multiplex PCR; TCRdb's copy has only in-frame clones and leaves some out. Of approximately 90,000 clones detected, 60% to 85% appear once; the ten largest clones hold about half. The material sequenced was peripheral blood. These receptors were taken from a human donor in a cohort sampled during active COVID-19.

V gene TRBV20-1 combines with J gene TRBJ2-1; D gene ambiguous. The CDR3 runs to 11 residues. V lost 6 bases to trimming and J lost 4 bases, with 7 bases between them. Germline assignment: CDR1 DFQATT and CDR2 SNEGSKA (reference sequence). The CDR3: CSASTYNEQFF. The DNA for the CDR3 is TGCAGTGCCAGTACTTACAATGAGCAGTTCTTC.

The rearrangement joins TRBV7-2 to TRBJ2-7; 11 bases map to TRBD2. V lost 8 bases and J lost 6; bases outside the gene matches: 6. CDR3 length: 13 residues. Germline loops: CDR1 SGHTA, CDR2 FQGNSA. The CDR3 DNA sequence: TGTGCCAGCTTGCCCGGGACTAGCGGCGAGCAGTACTTC. Translating gives CASLPGTSGEQYF.

The gene calls are TRBV5-4 and TRBJ1-1; 8 nucleotides line up with TRBD1. The germline gives CDR1 SGHNT, CDR2 YYREEE (reference sequence). The CDR3 contains 17 residues. Unmatched junction bases numbered 10, after V lost 3 bases and J lost 0 bases. The CDR3, as DNA: TGTGCCAGCAGCTGGGGGGGATCGGGACAGGTGAACACTGAAGCTTTCTTT. The encoded protein is CASSWGGSGQVNTEAFF.

The chain uses TRBV10-3 and TRBJ2-1; 10 bases align to TRBD2. Trimming at V came to 6 bases and at J to 8 bases, leaving 10 bases not matched to a gene. In germline, CDR1 is ENHRY, CDR2 SYGVKD. The CDR3 covers 15 residues. The CDR3 DNA reads TGTGCCATCAGCTCGCCTAGCGGGAGTGGGGATGAGCAGTTCTTC. Protein: CAISSPSGSGDEQFF.

This clone was seen ten or more times. The chain recombines TRBV5-6 with TRBJ2-7; 7 positions agree with TRBD1. Trimming cost V 5 bases and J 4 bases; bases outside gene matches: 6. Germline-derived CDR1 and CDR2 are SGHDT and YYEEEE. The CDR3 has 13 amino acids. The CDR3 DNA reads TGTGCCAGCAGTTCCCAGGGGGAGTACGAGCAGTACTTC. Translation gives CASSSQGEYEQYF.

The chain employs TRBV11-2 and TRBJ2-3; a weak D match, TRBD2 (6 bases). The CDR3 has 15 residues. V lost 6 bases, J lost 2 bases, and 15 bases lay in between. The germline V gene encodes CDR1 SGHAT and CDR2 FQNNGV. For the CDR3, the DNA is TGTGCCAGCAGACTTGGGACTCACAACACAGATACGCAGTATTTT. This gives the protein CASRLGTHNTDTQYF.

The chain combines TRBV6-6 with TRBJ1-5; D is possibly TRBD1 (6 bases). The CDR3 spans 15 residues. The germline gives CDR1 MNHNY, CDR2 SVGAGI (reference sequence). The V end lost 6 bases, the J end lost 1 base, and 13 bases lay between the germline ends. The CDR3 region is CASSPGRGSNQPQHF. CDR3 DNA: TGTGCCAGCAGCCCTGGAAGGGGGAGCAATCAGCCCCAGCATTTT.

The chain carries TRBV7-2 and TRBJ2-5; D unresolved. V dropped 3 bases and J dropped 3 bases, with 2 bases sitting between them. CDR3 size: 11 residues. Germline V gene sequence: CDR1 SGHTA, CDR2 FQGNSA. This CDR3 reads CASSFKETQYF. The DNA of the CDR3 is TGTGCCAGCAGCTTTAAAGAGACCCAGTACTTC.

This chain links TRBV18 with TRBJ2-1; the D gene is possibly TRBD1 (5 bases). The V gene lost 3 bases and the J gene lost 7 bases, with 16 bases spanning the gap. This CDR3 has 15 amino acids. Germline V gives CDR1 KGHSH, CDR2 LQKENI. CDR3 DNA: TGTGCCAGCTCACCTTCAGGGTCCCTCGGGAATGAGCAGTTCTTC. Translation gives CASSPSGSLGNEQFF.

The rearrangement links TRBV7-2 to TRBJ2-7; D is unresolved. Trimming removed 3 bases from V and 0 bases from J, with 6 bases in between. The CDR3 covers 13 residues. Germline CDR1 and CDR2: SGHTA and FQGNSA. The CDR3 sequence: CASSFSSSYEQYF. CDR3 DNA: TGTGCCAGCAGCTTTTCCAGCTCCTACGAGCAGTACTTC.

This clone was seen just once. The rearrangement links TRBV29-1 to TRBJ1-1; D possibly corresponds to TRBD1 (6 bases). Trimming removed 8 bases from V and 0 bases from J, with 19 bases in between. CDR1 is SQVTM and CDR2 is ANQGSEA in the germline V gene. The CDR3 is 15 amino acids. CDR3 amino acids: CSTGGDTNMNTEAFF. Here the CDR3 DNA reads TGCAGCACCGGGGGGGACACCAACATGAACACTGAAGCTTTCTTT.

The CDR3 here is CASSLRQAIAKNIQYF. CDR3 nucleotides: TGTGCCAGTAGTCTCCGACAGGCAATAGCCAAAAACATTCAGTACTTC. J is TRBJ2-4 and V is TRBV19, with TRBD1 as a possible D gene (6 bases). This CDR3 has 16 amino acids. Between the trimmed V and J ends, which lost 5 bases and 0 bases, there was a span of 14 bases. Looked up from germline, CDR1 is LNHDA and CDR2 is SQIVND (reference sequence).

The rearrangement links TRBV6-6 to TRBJ1-1; D uncertain. The CDR3 is 12 residues long. Germline loops: CDR1 MNHNY, CDR2 SVGAGI (reference sequence). V dropped 8 bases and J dropped 0 bases, with 7 bases sitting between them. CDR3 nucleotides: TGTGCCAGCCTACTGGTGAACACTGAAGCTTTCTTT. Translating gives CASLLVNTEAFF.

V usage is TRBV6-5 and J usage is TRBJ2-3, with TRBD1 identical over 10 bases. This CDR3 is 15 amino acids long. Unmatched junction bases numbered 4, after V lost 6 bases and J lost 1 base. Looked up from germline, CDR1 is MNHEY and CDR2 is SVGAGI. CDR3 protein: CASSTGTGGTDTQYF. In DNA form, the CDR3 reads TGTGCCAGCAGCACAGGGACAGGGGGCACAGATACGCAGTATTTT.

J is TRBJ2-7 and V is TRBV4-2; 12 bases map to TRBD2. The CDR3 loop spans 17 amino acids. J lost 3 bases, V lost 3 bases, and 9 bases had no gene match. Per germline, CDR1 LGHNA and CDR2 YNFKEQ. This chain's CDR3 is CASSHRLAGDGGYEQYF. CDR3 bases: TGTGCCAGCAGCCACCGACTAGCGGGAGACGGAGGCTACGAGCAGTACTTC.

The rearrangement joins TRBV7-2 to TRBJ2-3, with TRBD2 matching over 8 bases. V shed 2 bases, J shed 0 bases, and the junction held 4 bases outside the gene matches. The germline gives CDR1 SGHTA, CDR2 FQGNSA. The CDR3 consists of 16 residues. This CDR3 is CASSLTSGRSTDTQYF. As DNA, the CDR3 is TGTGCCAGCAGCTTAACTAGCGGTCGTAGCACAGATACGCAGTATTTT.

The chain has TRBV2 and TRBJ1-3, with D perhaps TRBD1 (6 bases). Germline V lookup: CDR1 SNHLY, CDR2 FYNNEI. The CDR3 has 15 amino acids. Trimming took 0 bases from V and 3 from J, leaving 9 bases between them. Written as DNA, the CDR3 is TGTGCCAGCAGTGAAGCCAGGGGAGATGGAAACACCATATATTTT. Protein product: CASSEARGDGNTIYF. The entire variable domain, with the rest obtained from reference TRBV2 and TRBJ1-3, is as follows: EPEVTQTPSHQVTQMGQEVILRCVPISNHLYFYWYRQILGQKVEFLVSFYNNEISEKSEIFDDQFSVERPDGSNFTLKIRSTKLEDSAMYFCASSEARGDGNTIYFGEGSWLTVV.

This chain joins TRBV6-2 or TRBV6-3 and TRBJ2-7, with unresolved D. Per germline, CDR1 MNHEY and CDR2 SVGEGT. CDR3 length: 14 amino acids. V lost 5 bases and J 1 base, leaving 12 bases between the germline ends. The CDR3 region is CASSRTTSSYEQYF. The CDR3 DNA sequence: TGTGCCAGCAGTCGTACGACAAGTTCCTACGAGCAGTACTTC.

The rearrangement uses TRBV24-1 and TRBJ2-2; TRBD1 might be the D (6 bases). CDR1 is KGHDR and CDR2 is SFDVKD in the germline V gene. There are 14 residues in the CDR3. Between the trimmed V and J ends, which lost 7 bases and 6 bases, there was a span of 14 bases. The CDR3 DNA reads as TGTGCCACCAGAGAGCCCAGGGGAGCCGGGGAGCTGTTTTTT. It yields the protein CATREPRGAGELFF.